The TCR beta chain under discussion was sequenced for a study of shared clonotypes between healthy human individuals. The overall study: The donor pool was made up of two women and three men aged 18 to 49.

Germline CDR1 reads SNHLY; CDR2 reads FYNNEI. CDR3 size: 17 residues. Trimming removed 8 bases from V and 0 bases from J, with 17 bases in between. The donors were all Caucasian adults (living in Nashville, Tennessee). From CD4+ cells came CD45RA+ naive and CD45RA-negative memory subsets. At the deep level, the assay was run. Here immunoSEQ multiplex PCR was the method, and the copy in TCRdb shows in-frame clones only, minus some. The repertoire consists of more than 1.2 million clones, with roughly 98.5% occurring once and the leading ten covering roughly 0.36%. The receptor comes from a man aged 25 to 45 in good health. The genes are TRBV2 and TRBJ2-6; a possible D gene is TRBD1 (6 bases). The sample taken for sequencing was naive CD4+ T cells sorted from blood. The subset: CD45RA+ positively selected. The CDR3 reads CASDATGRGSGANVLTF. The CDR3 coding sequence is TGTGCCAGCGATGCCACCGGCAGGGGCTCTGGGGCCAACGTCCTGACTTTC.